The source of this T cell receptor (beta chain) is a study of cytomegalovirus exposure and HLA in healthy donors. The PCR employed 60 Vbeta primers together with 13 Jbeta primers. Assay: immunoSEQ multiplex PCR; the TCRdb copy retains only in-frame clones and omits some. The sample contains 120,000 or so clones, roughly 80% of which appear only once. This clone has just one count. The CDR3 extends over 15 amino acids. In germline, CDR1 is MGHDK, CDR2 SYGVNS. V dropped 6 bases and J dropped 6; count of bases not matched to a gene: 5. The receptor's source is a man aged 18 to 35 in good health and CMV-seronegative. This sequence joins TRBV25-1 and TRBJ1-6, with 10 bases fitting TRBD1. Sequencing was done on a sample of PBMCs. The CDR3 DNA follows: TGTGCCAGCAGGCCCGACAGGGGGCTTAATTCACCCCTCCACTTT. Encoded protein: CASRPDRGLNSPLHF.